The clone carrying this T cell receptor beta chain was detected only a few times. The antigen is undetermined. The data were taken from a study of neoadjuvant anti-PD-1 for oral cavity cancer. Across the study: Around day 43, patients without progression received a fourth nivolumab dose before surgery.

Data came from immunoSEQ multiplex PCR; TCRdb stores just in-frame clones and leaves some out. The table shows about 7,800 clones, with around 69% occurring only once. Noted time point: after neoadjuvant nivolumab, at surgical resection. Whole-study results and caveats: Post-nivolumab, blood T cell clonality was significantly elevated in non-responders.

Germline V CDR1 and CDR2: MRHNA, SNTAGT. CDR3 length: 16 residues. With 0 bases removed from V and 4 bases from J, the gap between germline ends came to 15 bases. This chain joins TRBV6-4 and TRBJ1-2; no definite D call. The sample in question was PBMCs, obtained after nivolumab (anti-PD-1) treatment. This sequence originates from a person aged 35-79 years with oral cavity squamous cell carcinoma. As DNA, the CDR3 is TGTGCCAGCAGTGACTCGAATGAGATCGGGGTCTATGGCTACACCTTC. Protein sequence: CASSDSNEIGVYGYTF.